This TCR beta chain was recovered during a study of T cell responses to AZD1222 COVID-19 vaccine. Clones were sequenced by immunoSEQ multiplex PCR, and TCRdb holds only the in-frame ones, with some missing. The sample yields approximately 190,000 clones, 94% seen once. Whole-study findings and limits: The donor cohort was predominantly white British with a female majority, and clonal diversity may have been underestimated. Of the AZD1222 recipients, only 5 or 6 were seropositive at baseline. Close to half of all spike-specific TCRs reportedly target regions of the variants that are unmutated. Regions 160-218 and 743-854 dominated among vaccine-associated CD4 TCRs spanning spike.

CDR1 and CDR2 (germline): MDHEN, SYDVKM. Deletions cut 6 bases from V and 1 base from J, with 12 bases between. The CDR3 length is 14 residues. Concerning this clone: Its antigen is undetermined.

The chain recombines TRBV28 with TRBJ1-1; D may be TRBD1 (5 bases). The sample consisted of peripheral blood, taken on day 0 of AZD1222 vaccination. The sequence came from an adult in good health. The CDR3 sequence: CASSERGTNTEAFF. In nucleotides, the CDR3 is TGTGCCAGCAGCGAACGGGGGACGAACACTGAAGCTTTCTTT.